This T cell receptor beta chain was profiled in a study of T cell responses to AZD1222 COVID-19 vaccine. In the study overall: Some second doses came at about 4 weeks and others at about 12 weeks; these were pooled.

CDR1 is GTSNPN and CDR2 is SVGIG in the germline V gene (reference sequence). The CDR3 extends over 16 amino acids. The germline V and J ends were trimmed by 0 bases and 3 bases, with 15 bases remaining between them. Repertoires were generated with immunoSEQ multiplex PCR, while TCRdb's copy carries only in-frame clones and drops some. The sample carries 130,000 or so clones, about 94% recorded once. The TCR was taken from an adult in good health. The V call is TRBV30, the J call TRBJ1-3; D uncertain. The sequences come from peripheral blood, collected on day 0 of AZD1222 vaccination. CDR3 amino acids: CAWSVLWEPRGNTIYF. In nucleotides, the CDR3 is TGTGCCTGGAGTGTATTATGGGAGCCCCGTGGAAACACCATATATTTT.